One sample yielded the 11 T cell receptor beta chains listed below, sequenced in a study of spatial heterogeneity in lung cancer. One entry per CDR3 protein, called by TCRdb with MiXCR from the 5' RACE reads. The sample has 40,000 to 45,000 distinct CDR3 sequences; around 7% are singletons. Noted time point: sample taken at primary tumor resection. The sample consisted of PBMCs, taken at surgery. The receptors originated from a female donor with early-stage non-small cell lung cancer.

The CDR3 is CASSYIRGRGTEAFF. The CDR3 nucleotides are TGCGCCAGCAGCTACATCAGGGGGCGCGGCACTGAAGCTTTCTTT. This sequence joins TRBV10-2 and TRBJ1-1, with 8 nucleotides matching TRBD1. The V segment lost 6 bases and the J segment 4 bases; nucleotides outside the gene matches: 10. CDR1 WSHSY and CDR2 SAAADI come from the germline V gene. The CDR3 extends over 15 amino acids.

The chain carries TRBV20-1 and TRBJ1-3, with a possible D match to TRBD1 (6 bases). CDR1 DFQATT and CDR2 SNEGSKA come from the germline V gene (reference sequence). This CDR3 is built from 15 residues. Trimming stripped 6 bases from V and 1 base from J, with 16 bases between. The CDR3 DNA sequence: TGCAGTGCAACCGTCTCCACAGGGTCTGGAAACACCATATATTTT. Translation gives CSATVSTGSGNTIYF.

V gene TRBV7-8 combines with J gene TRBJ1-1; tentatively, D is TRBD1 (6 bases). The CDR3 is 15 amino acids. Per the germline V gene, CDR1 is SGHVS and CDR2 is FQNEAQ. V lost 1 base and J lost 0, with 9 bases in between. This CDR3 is CASSLGQAMNTEAFF. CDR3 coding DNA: TGTGCCAGCAGCTTAGGACAGGCCATGAACACTGAAGCTTTCTTT.

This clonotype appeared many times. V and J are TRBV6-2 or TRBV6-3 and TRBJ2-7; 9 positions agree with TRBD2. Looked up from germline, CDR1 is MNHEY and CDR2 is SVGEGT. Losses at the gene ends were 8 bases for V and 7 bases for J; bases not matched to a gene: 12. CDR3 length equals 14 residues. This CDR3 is CASESGGSTREQYF. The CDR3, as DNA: TGTGCCAGCGAAAGCGGGGGGTCCACGAGGGAGCAGTACTTC.

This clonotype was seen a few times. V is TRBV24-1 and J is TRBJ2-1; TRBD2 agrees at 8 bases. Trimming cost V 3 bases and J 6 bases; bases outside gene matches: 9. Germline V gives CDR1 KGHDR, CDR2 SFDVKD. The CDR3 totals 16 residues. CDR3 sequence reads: CATSDNAGGRINEQFF. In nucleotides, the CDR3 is TGTGCCACCAGTGATAATGCGGGGGGCCGTATCAATGAGCAGTTCTTC.

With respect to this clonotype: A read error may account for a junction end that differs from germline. CDR3 sequence: CASSYKNTEAFF. DNA for the CDR3: TGTGCCAGCAGTTACAAAAACACCGAAGCTTTCTTT. The V call is TRBV6-5, the J call TRBJ1-1; no clear D gene. The CDR3 runs to 12 residues. The germline CDR1 and CDR2 sequences are MNHEY and SVGAGI.

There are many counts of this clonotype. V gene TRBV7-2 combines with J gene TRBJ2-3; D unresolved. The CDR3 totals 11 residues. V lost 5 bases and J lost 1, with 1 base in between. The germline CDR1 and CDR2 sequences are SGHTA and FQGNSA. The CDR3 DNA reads TGTGCCAGCAGCCGCACAGATACGCAGTATTTT. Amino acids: CASSRTDTQYF.

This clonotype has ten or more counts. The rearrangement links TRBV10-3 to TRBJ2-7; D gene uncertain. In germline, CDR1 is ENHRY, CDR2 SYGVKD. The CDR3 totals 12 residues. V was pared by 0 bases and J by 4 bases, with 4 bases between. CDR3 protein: CAISESSYEQYF. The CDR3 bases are TGTGCCATCAGTGAGTCGAGTTACGAGCAGTACTTC.

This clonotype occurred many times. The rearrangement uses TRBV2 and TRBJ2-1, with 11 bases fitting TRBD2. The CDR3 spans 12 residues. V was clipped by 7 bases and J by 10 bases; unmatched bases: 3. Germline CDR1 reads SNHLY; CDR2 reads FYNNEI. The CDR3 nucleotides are TGTGCCAGCATGCTAGCGGGGGGCGAGCAGTTCTTC. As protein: CASMLAGGEQFF.

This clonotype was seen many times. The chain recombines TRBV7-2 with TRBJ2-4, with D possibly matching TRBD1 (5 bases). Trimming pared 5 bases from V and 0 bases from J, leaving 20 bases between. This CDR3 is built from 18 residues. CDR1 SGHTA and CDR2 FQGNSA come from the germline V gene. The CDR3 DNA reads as TGTGCCAGCAGCCAGAGTGGGTCAGGGCCTTTAGCCAAAAACATTCAGTACTTC. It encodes CASSQSGSGPLAKNIQYF.

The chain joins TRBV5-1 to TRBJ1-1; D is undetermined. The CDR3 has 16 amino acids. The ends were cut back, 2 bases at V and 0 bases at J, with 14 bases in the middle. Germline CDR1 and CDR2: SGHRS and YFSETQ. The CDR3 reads CASSLETMGMNTEAFF. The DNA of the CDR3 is TGCGCCAGCAGCTTAGAGACAATGGGGATGAACACTGAAGCTTTCTTT.